Detailed here is one T cell receptor beta chain. The antigen it binds to is not known. No base quality information exists; no much larger clone differs at one position. The sample's treatment or condition label, in plain terms: allogeneic hematopoietic cell transplantation with graft depleted of TCRalphabeta T cells and CD19 B cells. TCRalphabeta/CD19-depleted allogeneic hematopoietic cell grafts were given to the transplant recipients, all of whom were children. As encoded in the germline V gene (reference sequence), CDR1 is DFQATT while CDR2 is SNEGSKA. The junction carries 12 bases between V and J, which are trimmed by 5 bases and 10 bases respectively. The CDR3 has 11 amino acids, counting the end cysteine and phenylalanine. Just CDR3 DNA is preserved here, 33 bases in frame from base 1. The method behind the library was PCR. Sequencing was performed on an Illumina HiSeq 2500. TCR libraries were prepared with molecular barcoding, using unique molecular identifiers to normalize TCRbeta repertoire quantification. Using fastp trimming at Q25 and MiXCR clonotype assembly, TCRdb reanalyzed the public sequencing data and kept in-frame beta chains. All rows with the same CDR3 protein become a single entry with the most common DNA and genes. The sample yields approximately 1,000,000 distinct CDR3 sequences; 25% to 35% were counted once. The top ten constitute about 28% of the sample.

This specimen comes from a study of T-cell reconstitution after alpha-beta-depleted transplantation in children (dated by TCRdb to about 2016). Broadly, across the study: Using TCR repertoire profiling, the study quantitatively followed how T-cell immune reconstitution unfolded in children after TCRalphabeta/CD19-depleted allogeneic hematopoietic cell transplantation.

Overall study outcomes, separate from this receptor: In some patients, the high TCRbeta diversity seen at day 60 was put down to recipient T cells and intrathymic progenitors that had survived conditioning. The frequencies of hyperexpanded clones fell over the following months, and after one year, T-cell counts and TCRbeta diversity were mostly attributed to newly produced T cells. About two months after transplant, the apparently early recovery of alphabetaT-cell counts reportedly depended on just several hundred clones that had expanded rapidly and came from non-depleted graft cells.

The clonotype was recovered from a boy in the first two years of life who had a stem cell transplant for SCID, so the T cells may come from the graft donor. Recombination connected TRBV20-1 to TRBJ2-1, with no confident D gene call. The material sequenced was PBMCs, mostly from graft donor cells, taken 360 days after TCRalphabeta/CD19-depleted stem cell transplant. The nucleotide sequence reads TGCAGTGCTTTCTGGGTGCGGGAGCAGTTCTTC. Its coded protein is CSAFWVREQFF.